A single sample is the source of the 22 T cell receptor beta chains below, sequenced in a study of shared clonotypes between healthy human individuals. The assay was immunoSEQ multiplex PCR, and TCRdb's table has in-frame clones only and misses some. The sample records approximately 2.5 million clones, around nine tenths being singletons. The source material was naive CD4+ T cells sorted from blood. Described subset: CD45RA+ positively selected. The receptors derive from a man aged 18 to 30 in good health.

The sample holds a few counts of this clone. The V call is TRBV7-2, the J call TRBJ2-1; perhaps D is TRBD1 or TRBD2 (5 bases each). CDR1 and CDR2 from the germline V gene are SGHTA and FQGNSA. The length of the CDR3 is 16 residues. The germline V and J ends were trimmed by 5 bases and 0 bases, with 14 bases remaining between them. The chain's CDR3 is CASSKAGDLSYNEQFF. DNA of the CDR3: TGTGCCAGCAGCAAGGCCGGGGACCTCTCCTACAATGAGCAGTTCTTC.

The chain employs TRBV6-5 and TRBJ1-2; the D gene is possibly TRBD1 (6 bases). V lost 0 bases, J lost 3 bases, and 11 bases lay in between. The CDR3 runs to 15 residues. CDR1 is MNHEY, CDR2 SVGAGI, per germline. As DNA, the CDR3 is TGTGCCAGCAGTTACTCACGGGGGGCCCACTATGGCTACACCTTC. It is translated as CASSYSRGAHYGYTF.

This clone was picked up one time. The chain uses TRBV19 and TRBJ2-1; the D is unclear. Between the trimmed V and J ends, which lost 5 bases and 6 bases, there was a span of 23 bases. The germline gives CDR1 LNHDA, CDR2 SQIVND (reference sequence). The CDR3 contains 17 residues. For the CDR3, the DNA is TGTGCCAGTAGTCGGTTTTTGAGTACCAAAAACTTCAATGAGCAGTTCTTC. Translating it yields CASSRFLSTKNFNEQFF.

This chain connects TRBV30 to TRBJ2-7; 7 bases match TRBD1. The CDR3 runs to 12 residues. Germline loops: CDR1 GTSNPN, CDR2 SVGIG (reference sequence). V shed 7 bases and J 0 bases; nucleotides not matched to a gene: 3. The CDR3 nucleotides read TGTGCCTTGGGACAGACCTCCTACGAGCAGTACTTC. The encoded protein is CALGQTSYEQYF.

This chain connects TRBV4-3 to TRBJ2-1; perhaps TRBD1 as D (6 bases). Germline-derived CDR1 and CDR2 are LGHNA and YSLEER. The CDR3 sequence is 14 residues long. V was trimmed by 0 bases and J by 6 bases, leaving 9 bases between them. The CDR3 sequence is CASSQDPRGNEQFF. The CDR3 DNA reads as TGCGCCAGCAGCCAAGATCCCAGGGGCAATGAGCAGTTCTTC.

The CDR3 spells CASSFFGQKGTEAFF. In nucleotides, the CDR3 is TGTGCCAGCAGTTTCTTCGGACAGAAGGGCACTGAAGCTTTCTTT. This rearrangement joins TRBV6-5 to TRBJ1-1; a weak D match, TRBD1 (6 bases). CDR3 size: 15 residues. The germline V gene encodes CDR1 MNHEY and CDR2 SVGAGI. Trimming stripped 4 bases from V and 4 bases from J, with 16 bases between.

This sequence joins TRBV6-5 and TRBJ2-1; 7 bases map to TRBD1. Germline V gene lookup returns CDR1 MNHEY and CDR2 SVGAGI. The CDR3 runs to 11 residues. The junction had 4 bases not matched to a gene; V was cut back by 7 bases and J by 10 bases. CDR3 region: CASKRGPEQFF. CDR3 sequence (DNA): TGTGCCAGCAAAAGGGGGCCGGAGCAGTTCTTC.

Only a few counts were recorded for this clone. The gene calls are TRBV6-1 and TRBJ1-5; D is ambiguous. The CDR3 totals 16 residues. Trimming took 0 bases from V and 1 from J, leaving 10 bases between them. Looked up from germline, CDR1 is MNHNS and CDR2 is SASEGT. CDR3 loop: CASSEAFPASNQPQHF. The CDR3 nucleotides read TGTGCCAGCAGTGAAGCTTTCCCCGCGAGCAATCAGCCCCAGCATTTT.

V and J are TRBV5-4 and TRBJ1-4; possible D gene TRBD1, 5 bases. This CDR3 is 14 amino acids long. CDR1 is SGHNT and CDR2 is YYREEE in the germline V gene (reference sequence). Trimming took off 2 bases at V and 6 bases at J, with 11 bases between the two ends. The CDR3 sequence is CASSFGSGHEKLFF. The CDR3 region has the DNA TGTGCCAGCAGCTTTGGTTCAGGGCATGAAAAACTGTTTTTT. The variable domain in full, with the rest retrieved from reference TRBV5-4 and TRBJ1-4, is ETGVTQSPTHLIKTRGQQVTLRCSSQSGHNTVSWYQQALGQGPQFIFQYYREEENGRGNFPPRFSGLQFPNYSSELNVNALELDDSALYLCASSFGSGHEKLFFGSGTQLSVL.

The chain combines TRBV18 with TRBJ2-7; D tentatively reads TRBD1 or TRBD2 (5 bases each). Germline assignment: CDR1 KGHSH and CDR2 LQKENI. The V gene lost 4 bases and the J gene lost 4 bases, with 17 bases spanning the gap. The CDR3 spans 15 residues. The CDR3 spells CASSLGTLYQYEQYF. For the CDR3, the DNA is TGTGCCAGCTCACTTGGGACCCTCTACCAATACGAGCAGTACTTC.

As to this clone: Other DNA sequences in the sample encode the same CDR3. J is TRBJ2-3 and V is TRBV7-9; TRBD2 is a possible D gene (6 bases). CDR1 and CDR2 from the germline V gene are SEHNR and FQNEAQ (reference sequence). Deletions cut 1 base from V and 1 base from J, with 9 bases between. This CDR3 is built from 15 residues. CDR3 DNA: TGTGCCAGCAGCTTAGGGTCTAGCGGCACAGATACGCAGTATTTT. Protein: CASSLGSSGTDTQYF. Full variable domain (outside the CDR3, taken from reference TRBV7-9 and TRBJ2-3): DTGVSQNPRHKITKRGQNVTFRCDPISEHNRLYWYRQTLGQGPEFLTYFQNEAQLEKSRLLSDRFSAERPKGSFSTLEIQRTEQGDSAMYLCASSLGSSGTDTQYFGPGTRLTVL.

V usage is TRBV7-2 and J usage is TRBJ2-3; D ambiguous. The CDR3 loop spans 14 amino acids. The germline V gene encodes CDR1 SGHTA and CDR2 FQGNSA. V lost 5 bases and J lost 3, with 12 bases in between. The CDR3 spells CASSTRLETDTQYF. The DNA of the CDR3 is TGTGCCAGCAGCACACGACTGGAAACAGATACGCAGTATTTT.

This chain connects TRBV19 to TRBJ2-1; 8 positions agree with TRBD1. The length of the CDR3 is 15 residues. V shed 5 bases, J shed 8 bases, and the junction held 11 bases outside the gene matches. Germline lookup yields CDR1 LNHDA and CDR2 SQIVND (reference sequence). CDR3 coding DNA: TGTGCCAGTAGTCGCCGGGACAGGCCACCATATGAGCAGTTCTTC. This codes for CASSRRDRPPYEQFF.

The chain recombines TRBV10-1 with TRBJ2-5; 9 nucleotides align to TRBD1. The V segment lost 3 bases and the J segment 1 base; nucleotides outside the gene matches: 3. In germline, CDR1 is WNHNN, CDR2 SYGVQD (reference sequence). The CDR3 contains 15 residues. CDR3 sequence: CASSDGTGTQETQYF. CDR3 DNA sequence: TGCGCCAGCAGTGACGGGACAGGGACCCAAGAGACCCAGTACTTC.

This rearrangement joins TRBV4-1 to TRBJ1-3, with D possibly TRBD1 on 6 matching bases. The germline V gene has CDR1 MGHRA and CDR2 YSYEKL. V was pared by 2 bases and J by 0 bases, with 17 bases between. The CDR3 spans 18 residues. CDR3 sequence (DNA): TGCGCCAGCAGCCAATTCCTGGACAGCCCAATCTCTGGAAACACCATATATTTT. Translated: CASSQFLDSPISGNTIYF.

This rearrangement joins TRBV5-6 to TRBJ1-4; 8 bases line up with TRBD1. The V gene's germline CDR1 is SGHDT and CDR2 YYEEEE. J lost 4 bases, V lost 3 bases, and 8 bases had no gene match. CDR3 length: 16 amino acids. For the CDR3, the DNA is TGTGCCAGCAGCTCTCAGGGGGCGTCAAATAATGAAAAACTGTTTTTT. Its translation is CASSSQGASNNEKLFF.

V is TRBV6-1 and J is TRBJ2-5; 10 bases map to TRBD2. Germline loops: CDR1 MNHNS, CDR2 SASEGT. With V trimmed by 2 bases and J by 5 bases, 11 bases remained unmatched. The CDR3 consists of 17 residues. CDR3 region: CASSERTSGRRGETQYF. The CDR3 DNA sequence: TGTGCCAGCAGTGAAAGGACTAGCGGACGGAGGGGGGAGACCCAGTACTTC.

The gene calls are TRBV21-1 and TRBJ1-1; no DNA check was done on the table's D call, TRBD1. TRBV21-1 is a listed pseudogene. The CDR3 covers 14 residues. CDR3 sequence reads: CASSKEGETTEAFF. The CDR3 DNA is TGTGCCAGCAGCAAAGAAGGGGAAACCACTGAAGCTTTCTTT.

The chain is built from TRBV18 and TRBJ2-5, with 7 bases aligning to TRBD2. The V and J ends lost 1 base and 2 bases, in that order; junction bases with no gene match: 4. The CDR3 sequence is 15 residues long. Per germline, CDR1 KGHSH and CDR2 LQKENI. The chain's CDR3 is CASSPLVAGQETQYF. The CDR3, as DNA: TGTGCCAGCTCACCACTAGTAGCGGGTCAAGAGACCCAGTACTTC.

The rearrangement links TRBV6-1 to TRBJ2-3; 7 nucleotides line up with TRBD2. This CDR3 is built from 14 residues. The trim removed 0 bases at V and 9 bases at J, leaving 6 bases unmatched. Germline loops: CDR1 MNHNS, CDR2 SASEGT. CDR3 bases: TGTGCCAGCAGTGAAGCGGGGGGGTCAAGGACGCAGTATTTT. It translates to CASSEAGGSRTQYF.

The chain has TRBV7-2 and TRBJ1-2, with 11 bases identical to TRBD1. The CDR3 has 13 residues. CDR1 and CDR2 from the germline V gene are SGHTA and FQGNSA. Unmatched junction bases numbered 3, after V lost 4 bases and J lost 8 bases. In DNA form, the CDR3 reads TGTGCCAGCAGCTGGACAGGGGGCCTGGGCTACACCTTC. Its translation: CASSWTGGLGYTF.

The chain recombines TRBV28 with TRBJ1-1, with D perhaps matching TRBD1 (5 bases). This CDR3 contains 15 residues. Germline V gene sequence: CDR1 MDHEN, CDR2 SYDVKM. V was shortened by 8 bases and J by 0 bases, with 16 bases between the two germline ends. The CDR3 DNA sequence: TGTGCCAGCTTCGAGAGGGACGGGGTGAACACTGAAGCTTTCTTT. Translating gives CASFERDGVNTEAFF.